This TCR beta chain was obtained from a study of blood T cell repertoires in COVID-19. Study context: Samples taken during acute and convalescent COVID-19 were collected in the United States, Italy and Spain. Sources were T cells, B-cell-depleted T cells, or PBMCs; the material itself was cDNA or gDNA.

As handled by the study authors: Reference gene primer amplification gave nucleated cell count estimates. Generated by immunoSEQ multiplex PCR, the TCRdb table keeps only in-frame clones and is missing some. V, J and clone size are those of that table, while D and trimming were read from the DNA. The sample shows about 83,000 clones, roughly 83% of them seen only once. Material for sequencing was peripheral blood. This TCR came from a man over 45 with active COVID-19.

This CDR3 is CASSPNFGTVSYEQYF. The CDR3 DNA sequence: TGTGCCAGCAGCCCAAATTTTGGGACAGTATCCTACGAGCAGTACTTC. The gene calls are TRBV5-5 and TRBJ2-7, with TRBD1 identical over 7 bases. The CDR3 extends over 16 amino acids. V lost 4 bases, J lost 1 base, and 11 bases stayed unmatched. Germline CDR1 SGHKS, CDR2 YYEKEE (reference sequence).